This paragraph covers one T cell receptor (beta chain) sequence. The antigen is not known. The assay that was used to sequence DNA from cultured CD4+ T cells was the Oncomine TCR Beta short-read assay. A single record per CDR3 protein comes from TCRdb applying MiXCR to the PCR reads. This table has about 15,000 distinct CDR3 sequences, 65% to 75% appearing once. Indicated treatment: roughly 11-day PBMC culture with coronavirus spike peptide pools or control peptides (ViraFEST assay). Per-well cultures of 2 million or so PBMCs received 8 to 10 IU/ml IL-2 and about 10 ug/ml peptide pools. After removal of 4 bases from V and 5 bases from J, the junction contained 6 bases not matched to a gene. Germline V gene lookup returns CDR1 KGHDR and CDR2 SFDVKD. The CDR3 loop spans 15 amino acids. This specimen belongs to a study of vaccination and CD4 T cells after COVID-19. Overall study results and limits: Convalescent patients' vaccine-specific clones were spike mono-reactive in 304 of 307 cases.

V is TRBV24-1 and J is TRBJ2-5; 10 nucleotides agree with TRBD2. Source material: CD4+ T cells from blood, cultured in vitro. The sequence was obtained from a human donor who had recovered from COVID-19. CDR3 loop: CATSEASGRWETQYF. As DNA, the CDR3 is TGTGCCACCAGTGAGGCTAGCGGGAGATGGGAGACCCAGTACTTC.